This T cell receptor beta chain was sequenced in a study of blood T cell repertoires in COVID-19. Study at large: Sites in the United States, Italy and Spain provided acute and convalescent COVID-19 samples. PBMCs, B-cell-depleted T cells, or T cells provided the cDNA or gDNA that made up the material.

Germline V gene lookup returns CDR1 PRHDT and CDR2 FYEKMQ (reference sequence). This CDR3 has 17 residues. J was trimmed by 1 base and V by 5 bases; bases with no gene match: 7. Recovered status applied to Cohort 3 donors who had two consecutive negative PCRs. It also applied to those with clearance or with symptom resolution. Authors' processing steps: The assay estimated nucleated cells by amplifying reference gene primers. The table came from immunoSEQ multiplex PCR; TCRdb's copy has only in-frame clones and leaves some out. D and trimming were read from the DNA, whereas the V and J calls and clone size are those reported in that table. The sample has around 130,000 clones; 65% to 90% are singletons.

The genes are TRBV13 and TRBJ2-2; 10 bases are shared with TRBD1. The sample was PBMCs or T cells enriched from blood (not recorded which). This receptor was identified in a woman between 45 and 65 years old who had recovered from COVID-19. The CDR3 reads CASSNPGQGMNTGELFF. The CDR3 DNA reads as TGTGCCAGCAGCAACCCGGGACAGGGGATGAACACCGGGGAGCTGTTTTTT.